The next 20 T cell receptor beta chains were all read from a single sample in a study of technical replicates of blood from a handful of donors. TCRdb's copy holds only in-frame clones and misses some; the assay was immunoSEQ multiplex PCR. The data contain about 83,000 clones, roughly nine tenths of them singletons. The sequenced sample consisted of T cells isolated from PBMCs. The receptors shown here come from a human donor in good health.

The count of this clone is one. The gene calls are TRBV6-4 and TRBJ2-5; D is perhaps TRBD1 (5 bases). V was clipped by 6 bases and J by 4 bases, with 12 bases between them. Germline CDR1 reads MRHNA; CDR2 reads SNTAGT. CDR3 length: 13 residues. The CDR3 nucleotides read TGTGCCAGCAGAAACCAGGGAATAGAGACCCAGTACTTC. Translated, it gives CASRNQGIETQYF.

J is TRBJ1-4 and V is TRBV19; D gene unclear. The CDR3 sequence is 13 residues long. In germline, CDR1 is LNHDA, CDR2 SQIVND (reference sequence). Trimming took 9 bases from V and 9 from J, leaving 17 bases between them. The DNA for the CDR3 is TGTGCCAGCTTCTCCACATACCTCAAAAAACTGTTTTTT. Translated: CASFSTYLKKLFF.

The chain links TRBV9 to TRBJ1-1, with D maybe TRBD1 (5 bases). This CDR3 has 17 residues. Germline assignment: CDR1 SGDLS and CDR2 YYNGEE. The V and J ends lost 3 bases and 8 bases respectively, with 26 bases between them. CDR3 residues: CASSANPSHSGRREAFF. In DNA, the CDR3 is TGTGCCAGCAGCGCGAACCCTTCCCACTCAGGGAGGCGGGAAGCTTTCTTT.

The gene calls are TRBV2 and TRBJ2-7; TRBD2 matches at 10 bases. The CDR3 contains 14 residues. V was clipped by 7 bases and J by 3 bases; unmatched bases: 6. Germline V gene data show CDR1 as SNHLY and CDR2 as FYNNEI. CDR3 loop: CASKPGLAIYEQYF. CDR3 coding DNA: TGTGCCAGCAAACCGGGACTAGCGATCTACGAGCAGTACTTC. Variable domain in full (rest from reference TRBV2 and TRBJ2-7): EPEVTQTPSHQVTQMGQEVILRCVPISNHLYFYWYRQILGQKVEFLVSFYNNEISEKSEIFDDQFSVERPDGSNFTLKIRSTKLEDSAMYFCASKPGLAIYEQYFGPGTRLTVT.

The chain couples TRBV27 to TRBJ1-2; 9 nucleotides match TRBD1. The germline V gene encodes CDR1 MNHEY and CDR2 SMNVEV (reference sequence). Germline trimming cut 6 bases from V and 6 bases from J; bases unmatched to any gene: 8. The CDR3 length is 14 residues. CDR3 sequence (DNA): TGTGCCAGCAGGCGTACAGGGGGCAGCGATGGCTACACCTTC. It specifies CASRRTGGSDGYTF.

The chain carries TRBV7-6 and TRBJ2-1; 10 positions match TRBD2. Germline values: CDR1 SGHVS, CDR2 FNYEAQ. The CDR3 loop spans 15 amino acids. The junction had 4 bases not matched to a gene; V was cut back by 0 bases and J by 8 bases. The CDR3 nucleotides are TGTGCCAGCAGCTTAGCAGCGGGGGGGTGGGATGAGCAGTTCTTC. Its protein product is CASSLAAGGWDEQFF.

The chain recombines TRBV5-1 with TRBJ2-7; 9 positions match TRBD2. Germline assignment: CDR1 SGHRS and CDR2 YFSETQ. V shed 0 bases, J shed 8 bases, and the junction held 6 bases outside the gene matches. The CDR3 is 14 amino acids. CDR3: CASSLESAGGKQYF. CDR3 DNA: TGCGCCAGCAGCTTGGAATCGGCGGGGGGGAAGCAGTACTTC.

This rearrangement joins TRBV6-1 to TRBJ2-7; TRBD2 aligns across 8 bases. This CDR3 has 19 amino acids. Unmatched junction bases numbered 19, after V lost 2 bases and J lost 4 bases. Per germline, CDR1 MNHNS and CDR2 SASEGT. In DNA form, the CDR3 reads TGTGCCAGCAGTGAACCCGAGTACAGCGGGGGCGGGAGTGGATACGAGCAGTACTTC. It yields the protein CASSEPEYSGGGSGYEQYF.

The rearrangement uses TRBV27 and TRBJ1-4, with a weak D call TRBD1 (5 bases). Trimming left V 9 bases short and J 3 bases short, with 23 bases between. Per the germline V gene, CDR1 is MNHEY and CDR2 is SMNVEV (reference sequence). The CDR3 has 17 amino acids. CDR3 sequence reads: CARDKKSGHPANEKLFF. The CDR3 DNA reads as TGTGCCAGGGATAAAAAATCCGGACATCCTGCTAATGAAAAACTGTTTTTT.

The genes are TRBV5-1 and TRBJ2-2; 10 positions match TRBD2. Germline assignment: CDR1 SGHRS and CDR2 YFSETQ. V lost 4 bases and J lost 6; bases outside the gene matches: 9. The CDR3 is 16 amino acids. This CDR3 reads CASSILAGVKSGELFF. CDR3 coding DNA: TGCGCCAGCAGCATTCTAGCGGGAGTTAAGTCCGGGGAGCTGTTTTTT.

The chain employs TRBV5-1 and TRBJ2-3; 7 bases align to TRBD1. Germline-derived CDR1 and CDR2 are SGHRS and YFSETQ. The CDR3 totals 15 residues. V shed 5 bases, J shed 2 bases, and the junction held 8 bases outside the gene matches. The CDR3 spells CASSTDRRATDTQYF. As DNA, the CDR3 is TGCGCCAGCAGTACGGACAGGCGGGCCACAGATACGCAGTATTTT. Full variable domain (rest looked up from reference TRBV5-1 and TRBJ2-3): KAGVTQTPRYLIKTRGQQVTLSCSPISGHRSVSWYQQTPGQGLQFLFEYFSETQRNKGNFPGRFSGRQFSNSRSEMNVSTLELGDSALYLCASSTDRRATDTQYFGPGTRLTVL.

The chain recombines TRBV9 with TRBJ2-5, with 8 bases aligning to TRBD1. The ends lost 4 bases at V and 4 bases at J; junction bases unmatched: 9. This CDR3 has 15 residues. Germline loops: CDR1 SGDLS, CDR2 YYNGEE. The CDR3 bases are TGTGCCAGCAGCCCCGGACAGGGACGGTCAGAGACCCAGTACTTC. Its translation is CASSPGQGRSETQYF. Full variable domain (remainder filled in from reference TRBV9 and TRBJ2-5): DSGVTQTPKHLITATGQRVTLRCSPRSGDLSVYWYQQSLDQGLQFLIQYYNGEERAKGNILERFSAQQFPDLHSELNLSSLELGDSALYFCASSPGQGRSETQYFGPGTRLLVL.

The CDR3 coding sequence is TGTGCCAGCGCAGACTTTCTCAGCTCTGGAAACACCATATATTTT. Translating gives CASADFLSSGNTIYF. V is TRBV27 and J is TRBJ1-3; D gene uncertain. The V gene's germline CDR1 is MNHEY and CDR2 SMNVEV (reference sequence). Trimming took 8 bases from V and 0 from J, leaving 14 bases between them. CDR3 size: 15 residues.

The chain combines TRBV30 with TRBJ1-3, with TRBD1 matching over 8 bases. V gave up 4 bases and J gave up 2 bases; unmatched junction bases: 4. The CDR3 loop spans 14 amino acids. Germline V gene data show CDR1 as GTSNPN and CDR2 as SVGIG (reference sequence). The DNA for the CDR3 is TGTGCCTGGAACCAGGGGGCGGCTGGAAACACCATATATTTT. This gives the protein CAWNQGAAGNTIYF.

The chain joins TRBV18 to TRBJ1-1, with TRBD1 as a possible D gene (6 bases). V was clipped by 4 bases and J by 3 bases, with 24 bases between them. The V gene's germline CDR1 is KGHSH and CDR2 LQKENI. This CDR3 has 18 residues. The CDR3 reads CASSQRIRGAQGYTEAFF. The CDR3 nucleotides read TGTGCCAGCTCACAACGTATAAGAGGAGCCCAGGGGTACACTGAAGCTTTCTTT. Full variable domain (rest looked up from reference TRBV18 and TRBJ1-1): NAGVMQNPRHLVRRRGQEARLRCSPMKGHSHVYWYRQLPEEGLKFMVYLQKENIIDESGMPKERFSAEFPKEGPSILRIQQVVRGDSAAYFCASSQRIRGAQGYTEAFFGQGTRLTVV.

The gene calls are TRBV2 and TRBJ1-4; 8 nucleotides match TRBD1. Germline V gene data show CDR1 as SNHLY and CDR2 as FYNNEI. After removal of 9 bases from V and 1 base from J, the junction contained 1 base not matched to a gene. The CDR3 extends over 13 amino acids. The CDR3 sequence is CASGQGTNEKLFF. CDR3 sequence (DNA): TGTGCCAGTGGACAGGGAACTAATGAAAAACTGTTTTTT.

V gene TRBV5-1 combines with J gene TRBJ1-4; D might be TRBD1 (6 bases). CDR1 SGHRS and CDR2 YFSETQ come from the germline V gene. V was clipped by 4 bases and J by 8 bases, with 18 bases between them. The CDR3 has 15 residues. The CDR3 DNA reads TGCGCCAGCAGCCCGGTTATCGGGACATGGGAAAAACTGTTTTTT. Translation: CASSPVIGTWEKLFF.

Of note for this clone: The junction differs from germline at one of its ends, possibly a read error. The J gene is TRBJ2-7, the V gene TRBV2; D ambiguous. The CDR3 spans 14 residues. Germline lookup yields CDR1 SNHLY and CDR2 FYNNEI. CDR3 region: CASGDGRPLDEQYF. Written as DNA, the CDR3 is TGTGCCAGCGGTGATGGGCGCCCTTTGGACGAGCAGTACTTC. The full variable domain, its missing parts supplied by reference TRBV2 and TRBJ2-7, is EPEVTQTPSHQVTQMGQEVILRCVPISNHLYFYWYRQILGQKVEFLVSFYNNEISEKSEIFDDQFSVERPDGSNFTLKIRSTKLEDSAMYFCASGDGRPLDEQYFGPGTRLTVT.

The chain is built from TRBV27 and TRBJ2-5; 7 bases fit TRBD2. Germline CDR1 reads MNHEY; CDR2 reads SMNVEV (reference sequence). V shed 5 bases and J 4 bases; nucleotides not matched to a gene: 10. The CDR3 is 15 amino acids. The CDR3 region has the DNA TGTGCCAGCAGTCCCGGGAGTAGCGGGCGAGAGACCCAGTACTTC. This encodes CASSPGSSGRETQYF.

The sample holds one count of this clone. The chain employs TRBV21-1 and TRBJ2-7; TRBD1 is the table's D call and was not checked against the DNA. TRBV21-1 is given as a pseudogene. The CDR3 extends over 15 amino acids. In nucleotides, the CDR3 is TGTGCCAGCAGCACAAAGGGACAGGTGGATTACGAGCAGTACTTC. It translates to CASSTKGQVDYEQYF.